This TCR beta chain was recovered during a study of regulatory T cells in long-lasting Graves disease. This clonotype was recorded many times. No antigen is known for it. The time point was: newly diagnosed GD, antithyroid drugs for less than 3 months. The TCR library was prepared using RNA isolated from PBMCs. The CDR3 extends over 14 amino acids. Trimming stripped 4 bases from V and 0 bases from J, with 7 bases between. CDR1 is MNHGY, CDR2 SVAAGI, per germline. Study observations and caveats: Limited samples may have lowered accuracy.

Building the TCR beta libraries relied on iRepertoire HTBI primers, and CDR3 regions underwent Arm-PCR. TCRdb called the multiplex PCR reads again in MiXCR, with one record for every CDR3 protein. The sample holds 530,000 or so distinct CDR3 sequences; approximately 15% are singletons and the top ten take more than 8.5%. The same specimen was also included in a second study, on T cells in Graves' hyperthyroidism and ophthalmopathy. According to that study: Orbital computed tomography and thyroid ultrasound, together with serum TRAb and thyroxine and clinical symptoms, were used for diagnoses. Initially, a first-round RT-PCR of the TCR CDR3 employed the HTBI primer set.

The chain carries TRBV6-9 and TRBJ1-3, with unresolved D. Sequencing was performed on peripheral blood mononuclear cells (PBMCs), taken at new diagnosis, from a patient treated with antithyroid drugs. This receptor was identified in a man between 25 and 39 years old with Graves disease. The CDR3 loop is CASSFRISGNTIYF. CDR3 bases: TGTGCCAGCAGTTTCCGAATCTCTGGAAACACCATATATTTT.